The next 19 T cell receptor beta chains were all read from a single sample in a study of preoperative IRX-2 immunotherapy in early breast cancer. The sample's treatment: preoperative locoregional IRX-2 cytokine immunotherapy. Sequencing was performed with immunoSEQ multiplex PCR; in TCRdb, only in-frame clones are kept and a portion is missing. The profile covers tens of thousands of clones, with just under 90% appearing a single time and around 1.6% taken by the ten largest. Sample: tumor tissue, taken after IRX-2 immunotherapy. The receptors shown here come from a human donor with breast cancer.

In this sample, this clone turned up once. The rearrangement uses TRBV11-3 and TRBJ1-3; D uncertain. This CDR3 spans 15 amino acids. Deletions cut 6 bases from V and 2 bases from J, with 14 bases between. Germline assignment: CDR1 SGHNT and CDR2 YENEEA. DNA for the CDR3: TGTGCCAGCAGTCCCGCCGGAAGCGCTGGAAACACCATATATTTT. Protein: CASSPAGSAGNTIYF.

V and J are TRBV19 and TRBJ2-6, with unresolved D. The CDR3 spans 13 residues. The germline V and J ends were trimmed by 11 bases and 1 base, with 9 bases remaining between them. Per the germline V gene, CDR1 is LNHDA and CDR2 is SQIVND (reference sequence). CDR3 region: CAGASSGANVLTF. In DNA form, the CDR3 reads TGTGCCGGTGCGTCGTCTGGGGCCAACGTCCTGACTTTC.

V gene TRBV18 combines with J gene TRBJ2-3; 7 bases match TRBD2. The CDR3 length is 16 residues. From germline, CDR1 is KGHSH and CDR2 LQKENI. Trimming took 6 bases from V and 2 from J; bases not matched to a gene: 11. As DNA, the CDR3 is TGTGCCAGCTCGACTGCGCGCGGGAGATCCACAGATACGCAGTATTTT. This codes for CASSTARGRSTDTQYF.

The CDR3 loop is CASSLEPGQGFIEAFF. The CDR3 bases are TGTGCCAGCAGCTTGGAACCGGGACAGGGGTTTATTGAAGCTTTCTTT. V is TRBV11-3 and J is TRBJ1-1; 10 nucleotides agree with TRBD1. This CDR3 region has 16 residues. Germline V gives CDR1 SGHNT, CDR2 YENEEA. J was trimmed by 7 bases and V by 3 bases; bases with no gene match: 11.

The CDR3 coding sequence is TGTGCCAGCAGGGACAGGGGCTATACTGAAAAACTGTTTTTT. Its protein is CASRDRGYTEKLFF. The rearrangement joins TRBV6-8 to TRBJ1-4; 9 bases line up with TRBD1. The CDR3 is made up of 14 amino acids. V lost 6 bases and J lost 7; bases outside the gene matches: 6. Germline-derived CDR1 and CDR2 are MNHGY and SAAAGT.

This clone occurred once. The gene calls are TRBV12-5 and TRBJ2-2; no clear D gene. Germline assignment: CDR1 LGHNT and CDR2 FRNRAP. Deletions cut 3 bases from V and 7 bases from J, with 6 bases between. CDR3 length: 12 residues. The CDR3 DNA sequence: TGTGCTAGTGGTTTTAATTACGGGGAGCTGTTTTTT. It translates to CASGFNYGELFF.

This sequence joins TRBV11-3 and TRBJ2-2; D gene uncertain. Germline V CDR1 and CDR2: SGHNT, YENEEA. The CDR3 is 15 amino acids. V was pared by 0 bases and J by 1 base, with 6 bases between. The CDR3 region is CASSLDRQNTGELFF. As DNA, the CDR3 is TGTGCCAGCAGCTTAGATAGACAGAACACCGGGGAGCTGTTTTTT.

V is TRBV7-7 and J is TRBJ2-4, with D hard to call. V was pared by 5 bases and J by 0 bases, with 20 bases between. Per the germline V gene, CDR1 is SSHAT and CDR2 is FNYEAQ (reference sequence). The CDR3 covers 18 residues. CDR3 in amino acids: CASSPRSPSKLAKNIQYF. DNA for the CDR3: TGTGCCAGCAGCCCGCGGTCCCCTTCAAAACTAGCCAAAAACATTCAGTACTTC.

The chain uses TRBV7-5 and TRBJ2-1; TRBD1 is the table's D call and was not checked against the DNA. TRBV7-5 is tagged as a pseudogene. The CDR3 has 18 amino acids. CDR3 DNA: TGTGCCAGCAGCTTAGATTGGCAAGGGGGAAGACTTCGGCATGAGCAGTTCTTC. Translating gives CASSLDWQGGRLRHEQFF.

The chain carries TRBV28 and TRBJ2-3, with a possible D match to TRBD2 (6 bases). Trimming cost V 5 bases and J 0 bases, with 9 bases left between them. Germline V lookup: CDR1 MDHEN, CDR2 SYDVKM. This CDR3 spans 14 amino acids. The CDR3 nucleotides are TGTGCCAGCAGTGGGGGGACTAGCACAGATACGCAGTATTTT. Translating gives CASSGGTSTDTQYF.

V is TRBV30 and J is TRBJ2-5; tentatively, D is TRBD1 (6 bases). V lost 0 bases, J lost 5 bases, and 10 bases lay in between. CDR3 size: 13 residues. CDR1 is GTSNPN and CDR2 is SVGIG in the germline V gene (reference sequence). This CDR3 is CAWSVQGWETQYF. The CDR3 DNA sequence: TGTGCCTGGAGTGTTCAGGGGTGGGAGACCCAGTACTTC.

This sequence joins TRBV9 and TRBJ1-2, with TRBD1 as a possible D gene (5 bases). Between the trimmed V and J ends, which lost 5 bases and 4 bases, there was a span of 18 bases. CDR1 and CDR2 from the germline V gene are SGDLS and YYNGEE. The CDR3 length is 15 residues. The CDR3 reads CASSDPGTSLYGYTF. The CDR3 DNA reads TGTGCCAGCAGTGATCCAGGGACCTCGCTCTATGGCTACACCTTC.

The chain joins TRBV28 to TRBJ2-2; perhaps TRBD2 as D (5 bases). Trimming cost V 6 bases and J 8 bases, with 10 bases left between them. The CDR3 spans 12 residues. Germline V gene sequence: CDR1 MDHEN, CDR2 SYDVKM. The CDR3 DNA reads as TGTGCCAGCAGACCCTCGGGGGGGGAGCTGTTTTTT. Translated, it gives CASRPSGGELFF.

The genes are TRBV11-3 and TRBJ2-1; D gene ambiguous. CDR3 size: 15 residues. Per germline, CDR1 SGHNT and CDR2 YENEEA. Trimming cost V 1 base and J 1 base, with 8 bases left between them. As DNA, the CDR3 is TGTGCCAGCAGCTTAGTCGTAGGGTCCTACAATGAGCAGTTCTTC. It encodes CASSLVVGSYNEQFF. Combining the CDR3 with reference TRBV11-3 and TRBJ2-1 gives the whole variable domain EAGVVQSPRYKIIEKKQPVAFWCNPISGHNTLYWYLQNLGQGPELLIRYENEEAVDDSQLPKDRFSAERLKGVDSTLKIQPAELGDSAVYLCASSLVVGSYNEQFFGPGTRLTVL.

The CDR3 DNA reads as TGTGCCAGCAGACCCGGGTCACTTTACTCCTACAATGAGCAGTTCTTC. Its translation: CASRPGSLYSYNEQFF. This rearrangement joins TRBV8-2 to TRBJ2-1; the D call of TRBD2 is as the table states it, not checked on the DNA. TRBV8-2 is an annotated pseudogene. The length of the CDR3 is 16 residues.

The genes are TRBV18 and TRBJ2-1; D not resolved. CDR1 KGHSH and CDR2 LQKENI come from the germline V gene. V was trimmed by 3 bases and J by 1 base, leaving 10 bases between them. The CDR3 totals 15 residues. DNA of the CDR3: TGTGCCAGCTCACCTGAGTCGATTTCCTACAATGAGCAGTTCTTC. Encoded protein: CASSPESISYNEQFF.

The V and J genes are TRBV12-5 and TRBJ1-2, with D maybe TRBD1 (5 bases). CDR1 is LGHNT and CDR2 is FRNRAP in the germline V gene. CDR3 size: 11 residues. CDR3 residues: CASNQGPTMTF. CDR3 DNA sequence: TGTGCCAGCAACCAGGGCCCAACTATGACCTTC.

The chain carries TRBV5-1 and TRBJ2-3, with D possibly being TRBD2 (5 bases). Germline V gene sequence: CDR1 SGHRS, CDR2 YFSETQ. V was shortened by 0 bases and J by 2 bases, with 7 bases between the two germline ends. This CDR3 comprises 14 residues. The CDR3 is CASSLGTLTDTQYF. In nucleotides, the CDR3 is TGCGCCAGCAGCTTGGGGACTCTCACAGATACGCAGTATTTT.

In its sample, this clone was seen a few times. This rearrangement joins TRBV6-8 to TRBJ1-4; D is uncertain. The CDR3 totals 14 residues. Germline V gene data show CDR1 as MNHGY and CDR2 as SAAAGT. Trimming removed 10 bases at V and 8 bases at J, with 20 bases between. CDR3 loop: CATTGSISGEKLFF. The CDR3 nucleotides are TGTGCCACGACGGGCAGCATTAGTGGCGAAAAACTGTTTTTT.